These T cell receptor beta chains were read from a single sample in a study of spatial heterogeneity in lung cancer. TCRdb itself ran the 5' RACE reads through MiXCR, one entry per CDR3 protein. This table holds about 94,000 distinct CDR3 sequences, 15% to 20% found once. The specimen comprised PBMCs, sampled at follow-up. These receptors were taken from a male donor with early-stage non-small cell lung cancer. CDR3s include the opening cysteine and the closing phenylalanine or tryptophan. Fields, in order: V gene, J gene, D gene, clone size, CDR3 protein, CDR3 DNA. A D gene is named only where the DNA matches it firmly. The listing skips clone size in some rows; elsewhere it reads once, few, many or a size class.

>TRBV12-3/TRBV12-4|TRBJ2-7|TRBD2|.
CASSPFSGTRSYEQYF
TGTGCCAGCAGCCCCTTTAGCGGGACCCGCTCCTACGAGCAGTACTTC
>TRBV20-1|TRBJ1-1|.|.
CSARDSGRGNTEAFF
TGCAGTGCTAGAGATTCTGGCAGGGGTAACACTGAAGCTTTCTTT
>TRBV5-6|TRBJ1-1|.|few
CASSFGDETEAFF
TGTGCCAGCAGCTTCGGGGACGAGACTGAAGCTTTCTTT
>TRBV20-1|TRBJ2-7|TRBD2|.
CSAYYLAGSSYEQYF
TGCAGTGCCTATTATTTAGCGGGAAGCTCCTACGAGCAGTACTTC
>TRBV3-1|TRBJ2-1|TRBD2|.
CASSQGPVGAGGREQFF
TGTGCCAGCAGCCAAGGACCCGTCGGGGCGGGAGGGCGTGAGCAGTTCTTC
>TRBV12-5|TRBJ1-5|.|once
CACGTEERTEPQHF
TGTGCTTGTGGTACCGAGGAAAGGACGGAGCCCCAGCATTTT
>TRBV5-1|TRBJ2-7|TRBD1|many
CASSADRAISYEQYF
TGCGCCAGCAGCGCCGACAGGGCGATCTCCTACGAGCAGTACTTC
>TRBV20-1|TRBJ2-3|TRBD1|few
CSAMDRGKSTDTQYF
TGCAGTGCAATGGACAGGGGCAAAAGCACAGATACGCAGTATTTT
>TRBV7-3|TRBJ1-1|TRBD1|.
CASSFDRGSEAFF
TGTGCCAGCAGCTTTGACAGGGGGTCTGAAGCTTTCTTT
>TRBV12-3/TRBV12-4|TRBJ2-1|.|.
CASSLPGRSYNEQFF
TGTGCCAGCAGCCTACCGGGACGGTCCTACAATGAGCAGTTCTTC
>TRBV3-1|TRBJ1-2|TRBD1|.
CASSREPTGVVYGYTF
TGTGCCAGCAGCCGTGAACCCACAGGGGTGGTTTATGGCTACACCTTC
>TRBV20-1|TRBJ2-1|TRBD2|.
CSARALAGAYNEQFF
TGCAGTGCTAGGGCTTTAGCGGGGGCCTACAATGAGCAGTTCTTC
>TRBV24-1|TRBJ2-3|TRBD2|.
CATSDLHGRGFTQYF
TGTGCCACCAGTGATTTGCACGGGAGGGGCTTTACGCAGTATTTT
>TRBV3-1|TRBJ2-7|.|.
CASSQGISKGYEQYF
TGTGCCAGCAGCCAAGGGATTTCAAAGGGCTACGAGCAGTACTTC
>TRBV24-1|TRBJ2-1|.|few
CATSDLNPGEQFF
TGTGCCACCAGTGATTTAAACCCTGGAGAGCAGTTCTTC
>TRBV6-2/TRBV6-3|TRBJ1-6|.|.
CASSYLQADNSPLHF
TGTGCCAGCAGTTACCTACAGGCGGATAATTCACCCCTCCACTTT
>TRBV19|TRBJ1-2|.|many
CASRTGTQVGSYTF
TGTGCCAGTAGGACCGGGACACAGGTCGGTAGCTACACCTTC
>TRBV7-2|TRBJ2-5|.|many
CASSPRETQYF
TGTGCCAGCAGCCCGCGGGAGACCCAGTACTTC
>TRBV7-9|TRBJ1-2|TRBD1|few
CASSPGTAYGYTF
TGTGCCAGCAGCCCCGGGACAGCTTATGGCTACACCTTC
>TRBV7-6|TRBJ2-5|.|many
CASRETSLLKETQYF
TGTGCCAGCAGGGAAACTTCCTTATTGAAAGAGACCCAGTACTTC
>TRBV5-1|TRBJ1-2|.|few
CASSTGGGSGYTF
TGCGCCAGCAGCACTGGTGGGGGATCTGGCTACACCTTC
>TRBV6-5|TRBJ2-7|.|.
CASSSLYEQYF
TGTGCCAGCAGTTCCCTCTACGAGCAGTACTTC
>TRBV2|TRBJ2-1|.|.
CASSETRGSYNEQFF
TGTGCCAGCAGTGAAACGAGGGGCTCCTACAATGAGCAGTTCTTC
>TRBV5-1|TRBJ2-5|TRBD1|once
CASSLGDRVNAETQYF
TGCGCCAGCAGCTTGGGGGACAGGGTGAATGCAGAGACCCAGTACTTC
>TRBV30|TRBJ2-1|.|.
CAWSVTGYNEQFF
TGTGCCTGGAGTGTAACTGGTTACAATGAGCAGTTCTTC
>TRBV25-1|TRBJ2-7|.|.
CASSESSRGGYEQYF
TGTGCCAGCAGTGAATCGAGCAGGGGCGGCTACGAGCAGTACTTC
>TRBV4-1|TRBJ2-1|TRBD2|few
CASSRELAKSYNEQFF
TGCGCCAGCAGCCGGGAACTAGCGAAAAGCTACAATGAGCAGTTCTTC
>TRBV29-1|TRBJ2-1|TRBD2|few
CSVEFPSGRNEQFF
TGCAGCGTTGAATTCCCTAGCGGGAGGAATGAGCAGTTCTTC
>TRBV30|TRBJ1-2|.|.
CAWSVPVSGANYGYTF
TGTGCCTGGAGTGTACCCGTATCAGGTGCCAACTATGGCTACACCTTC
>TRBV5-1|TRBJ1-5|.|few
CASSLGDYSNQPQHF
TGCGCCAGCAGCTTGGGAGATTATAGCAATCAGCCCCAGCATTTT
>TRBV5-4|TRBJ2-3|TRBD2|few
CASSLRTSGVTDTQYF
TGTGCCAGCAGCTTACGGACTAGCGGGGTCACAGATACGCAGTATTTT
>TRBV25-1|TRBJ2-7|.|.
CASKPQRAGFYEQYF
TGTGCCAGCAAACCACAGCGGGCAGGCTTCTACGAGCAGTACTTC
>TRBV11-2|TRBJ1-6|.|few
CASSSTTNYNSPLHF
TGTGCCAGCAGCTCCACGACAAATTATAATTCACCCCTCCACTTT
>TRBV20-1|TRBJ1-3|.|.
CSALWVSSRNTIYF
TGCAGTGCCCTATGGGTATCTTCTCGAAACACCATATATTTT
>TRBV7-2|TRBJ1-2|.|.
CASSPGSSVGYTF
TGTGCCAGCAGCCCTGGCTCTTCAGTCGGCTACACCTTC
>TRBV20-1|TRBJ2-4|.|few
CSAYDAGERYF
TGCAGTGCTTACGACGCGGGTGAGAGGTACTTC
>TRBV7-9|TRBJ2-4|TRBD1|.
CASSLVGSGGTKNIQYF
TGTGCCAGCAGCTTAGTTGGTTCAGGGGGCACGAAAAACATTCAGTACTTC
>TRBV20-1|TRBJ1-1|.|.
CSARVRASTEAFF
TGCAGTGCTAGAGTTAGGGCTAGCACTGAAGCTTTCTTT
>TRBV6-5|TRBJ2-5|.|few
CASSSPGHRQETQYF
TGTGCCAGCAGTTCACCGGGACACCGCCAAGAGACCCAGTACTTC
>TRBV6-2/TRBV6-3|TRBJ2-5|TRBD2|few
CASSPGGEEETQYF
TGTGCCAGCAGTCCCGGGGGGGAAGAAGAGACCCAGTACTTC
>TRBV24-1|TRBJ2-3|.|many
CATSAQGTDTQYF
TGTGCCACCAGTGCCCAGGGCACAGATACGCAGTATTTT
>TRBV2|TRBJ2-6|.|few
CASSGAEYSGANVLTF
TGTGCCAGCAGTGGAGCCGAATACTCTGGGGCCAACGTCCTGACTTTC
>TRBV7-9|TRBJ1-2|TRBD1|many
CASSLSTGDYGYTF
TGTGCCAGCAGCTTAAGCACAGGGGACTATGGCTACACCTTC
>TRBV3-1|TRBJ1-5|.|few
CASSQESFGSRQPQHF
TGTGCCAGCAGCCAAGAGTCTTTCGGGTCTAGGCAGCCCCAGCATTTT
>TRBV11-2|TRBJ2-1|.|.
CASSLEYLRVNEQFF
TGTGCCAGCAGCTTAGAGTATTTGCGGGTCAATGAGCAGTTCTTC
>TRBV19|TRBJ1-6|.|.
CASSDPRGFGNSPLHF
TGTGCCAGTAGTGATCCGAGGGGTTTTGGAAATTCACCCCTCCACTTT
>TRBV24-1|TRBJ2-6|.|many
CATSDPTGAGANVLTF
TGTGCCACCAGTGATCCTACGGGGGCTGGGGCCAACGTCCTGACTTTC
>TRBV5-1|TRBJ2-3|.|.
CTSAPAVDVTQYF
TGCACCAGCGCCCCAGCTGTAGACGTTACGCAGTATTTT
>TRBV20-1|TRBJ2-3|.|.
CSARGSGREQYF
TGCAGTGCTAGAGGGAGCGGAAGGGAGCAGTATTTT
>TRBV4-1|TRBJ2-3|TRBD2|few
CASSYNGLAGGRDTQYF
TGCGCCAGCAGCTATAATGGACTAGCGGGAGGCCGGGATACGCAGTATTTT
>TRBV20-1|TRBJ2-7|TRBD2|many
CSASPRLAGGRDEQYF
TGCAGTGCTAGCCCCCGACTAGCGGGAGGGAGGGACGAGCAGTACTTC
>TRBV29-1|TRBJ2-7|.|few
CSVRDRYSYEQYF
TGCAGCGTCCGAGATAGGTACTCCTACGAGCAGTACTTC
>TRBV4-1|TRBJ1-3|TRBD1|.
CASSPRDSGNTIYF
TGCGCCAGCAGTCCACGGGACAGTGGAAACACCATATATTTT
>TRBV14|TRBJ2-7|TRBD1|.
CASSQGWLGDRGIEQYF
TGTGCCAGCAGCCAAGGATGGCTGGGGGACAGGGGAATCGAGCAGTACTTC
>TRBV29-1|TRBJ2-4|TRBD1|.
CSARGTALAKNIQYF
TGCAGCGCCCGTGGGACAGCACTAGCCAAAAACATTCAGTACTTC